These 30 T cell receptor beta chains were all obtained from the same sample, sequenced in a study of a mutant IDH1 vaccine in newly diagnosed glioma. As to time point: baseline, week 1 (first vaccination visit). Treatment noted: pre-vaccination baseline after standard-of-care therapy. Some clones are missing from TCRdb's copy, which holds only in-frame ones; the method was immunoSEQ multiplex PCR. The sample consists of some 61,000 clones, roughly 85% of them appearing once. The sequences come from PBMCs, collected from a glioma patient treated with radiotherapy, temozolomide or both. Every receptor here comes from a man in his thirties or forties with glioma.

This clone appeared a few times. The gene calls are TRBV6-1 and TRBJ1-2; 9 bases line up with TRBD1. The V and J ends lost 4 bases and 10 bases, in that order; junction bases with no gene match: 4. This CDR3 is built from 12 residues. Germline V CDR1 and CDR2: MNHNS, SASEGT. The CDR3 protein is CASSVRTGDYTF. DNA of the CDR3: TGTGCCAGCAGTGTTCGGACAGGGGACTACACCTTC.

The chain links TRBV4-1 to TRBJ2-1, with 8 bases that match TRBD2. CDR1 and CDR2 from the germline V gene are MGHRA and YSYEKL. The CDR3 covers 16 residues. V lost 1 base to trimming and J lost 7 bases; unmatched junction nucleotides: 9. CDR3 protein: CASSQAWGGGWNEQFF. The CDR3 DNA reads TGCGCCAGCAGCCAAGCGTGGGGCGGGGGGTGGAATGAGCAGTTCTTC.

This clone appeared once. The chain links TRBV29-1 to TRBJ2-2, with D tentatively TRBD1 (5 bases). V shed 4 bases and J shed 4 bases, with 10 bases lying between them. This CDR3 has 13 residues. CDR1 and CDR2 from the germline V gene are SQVTM and ANQGSEA. The chain's CDR3 is CSVAGQRTGELFF. CDR3 DNA: TGCAGCGTTGCAGGACAACGCACCGGGGAGCTGTTTTTT.

The V and J genes are TRBV6-5 and TRBJ2-1, with 8 nucleotides matching TRBD1. CDR1 is MNHEY, CDR2 SVGAGI, per germline. V was pared by 4 bases and J by 4 bases, with 6 bases of the junction left unmatched. The CDR3 totals 15 residues. The CDR3 spells CASSLGQAVYNEQFF. The CDR3, as DNA: TGTGCCAGCAGTTTGGGACAGGCGGTTTACAATGAGCAGTTCTTC.

In this sample, this clone turned up once. The CDR3: CASSMTGFGEQYF. DNA for the CDR3: TGTGCCAGCAGCATGACAGGGTTTGGCGAGCAGTACTTC. The genes are TRBV7-2 and TRBJ2-7; 7 nucleotides match TRBD1. The length of the CDR3 is 13 residues. The trim removed 5 bases at V and 6 bases at J, leaving 7 bases unmatched. Germline-derived CDR1 and CDR2 are SGHTA and FQGNSA.

The chain uses TRBV27 and TRBJ2-7, with D tentatively TRBD1 (6 bases). The CDR3 runs to 14 residues. Germline CDR1 MNHEY, CDR2 SMNVEV (reference sequence). V gave up 5 bases and J gave up 4 bases, with 15 bases separating them. The CDR3: CASSPWAGEYEQYF. The CDR3 nucleotides read TGTGCCAGCAGTCCCTGGGCAGGGGAATACGAGCAGTACTTC.

This clone was counted once. V and J are TRBV7-2 and TRBJ1-4; maybe TRBD1 (6 bases). Per the germline V gene, CDR1 is SGHTA and CDR2 is FQGNSA. The CDR3 is made up of 15 amino acids. Trimming shortened V by 3 bases and J by 5 bases, and 13 bases separated the two germline ends. The CDR3 region has the DNA TGTGCCAGCAGCTTGCAGGCGGGGGCCAATGAAAAACTGTTTTTT. Its protein product is CASSLQAGANEKLFF.

Comment on this clone: At one boundary the junction diverges from the germline segment, which might be a read error. V is TRBV18 and J is TRBJ1-1; TRBD1 aligns across 8 bases. CDR1 and CDR2 from the germline V gene are KGHSH and LQKENI. The CDR3 length is 14 residues. In DNA, the CDR3 is TGTGCCAGCTCACAGTTACAGGGGGGTACTGAAGCTATCTTT. Translated: CASSQLQGGTEAIF. Full variable domain (outside the CDR3, taken from reference TRBV18 and TRBJ1-1): NAGVMQNPRHLVRRRGQEARLRCSPMKGHSHVYWYRQLPEEGLKFMVYLQKENIIDESGMPKERFSAEFPKEGPSILRIQQVVRGDSAAYFCASSQLQGGTEAIFGQGTRLTVV.

Written as DNA, the CDR3 is TGCAGCGTTGAATCAGGGGGCAACTATGGCTACACCTTC. As protein: CSVESGGNYGYTF. V and J are TRBV29-1 and TRBJ1-2, with TRBD1 matching 8 bases. Germline V gives CDR1 SQVTM, CDR2 ANQGSEA. V lost 2 bases and J lost 2; bases outside the gene matches: 1. The CDR3 contains 13 residues. Full variable domain (missing parts from reference TRBV29-1 and TRBJ1-2): SAVISQKPSRDICQRGTSLTIQCQVDSQVTMMFWYRQQPGQSLTLIATANQGSEATYESGFVIDKFPISRPNLTFSTLTVSNMSPEDSSIYLCSVESGGNYGYTFGSGTRLTVV.

This chain links TRBV2 with TRBJ2-7; 8 nucleotides line up with TRBD2. The CDR3 extends over 14 amino acids. V dropped 5 bases and J dropped 2; count of bases not matched to a gene: 5. Germline values: CDR1 SNHLY, CDR2 FYNNEI. The CDR3 DNA is TGTGCCAGCAGTTTGTCGGGGGGGGCCTACGAGCAGTACTTC. Its translation: CASSLSGGAYEQYF.

As DNA, the CDR3 is TGCGCCAGCAGCCAAGAACCAGACAGGGGGTACGAGCAGTACTTC. Its translation is CASSQEPDRGYEQYF. The chain is built from TRBV4-1 and TRBJ2-7; 9 bases match TRBD1. Germline V lookup: CDR1 MGHRA, CDR2 YSYEKL. Trimming cost V 0 bases and J 4 bases; bases outside gene matches: 4. There are 15 residues in the CDR3.

This clone was picked up a small number of times. This chain links TRBV5-1 with TRBJ1-5; D unresolved. CDR3 size: 13 residues. V gave up 0 bases and J gave up 9 bases, with 10 bases separating them. Germline V lookup: CDR1 SGHRS, CDR2 YFSETQ. The CDR3 here is CASSLGEQGPQHF. The CDR3 coding sequence is TGCGCCAGCAGCTTGGGAGAGCAAGGGCCCCAGCATTTT.

The rearrangement links TRBV30 to TRBJ2-1; no reliable D call. The V end was cut by 2 bases, the J end by 6 bases, with 2 bases between. Germline CDR1 is GTSNPN and CDR2 is SVGIG (reference sequence). The CDR3 consists of 10 residues. The chain's CDR3 is CAWSSNEQFF. The CDR3 coding sequence is TGTGCCTGGAGTTCCAATGAGCAGTTCTTC.

The chain links TRBV30 to TRBJ1-1; TRBD1 might be the D (5 bases). The CDR3 extends over 13 amino acids. Germline V gives CDR1 GTSNPN, CDR2 SVGIG (reference sequence). With 1 base removed from V and 5 bases from J, the gap between germline ends came to 11 bases. The CDR3, as DNA: TGTGCCTGGAGTGGGTTGGGGCAGACTGAAGCTTTCTTT. Amino acid sequence: CAWSGLGQTEAFF.

The chain is built from TRBV11-2 and TRBJ2-2; the match to TRBD2 covers 14 bases. J lost 4 bases, V lost 5 bases, and 12 bases had no gene match. The V gene's germline CDR1 is SGHAT and CDR2 FQNNGV. The CDR3 consists of 19 residues. This chain's CDR3 is CASSPNTTSGGAATGELFF. For the CDR3, the DNA is TGTGCCAGCAGCCCTAACACGACTAGCGGGGGGGCCGCCACCGGGGAGCTGTTTTTT.

The chain carries TRBV18 and TRBJ1-6; 8 positions agree with TRBD1. The germline V gene has CDR1 KGHSH and CDR2 LQKENI. The CDR3 covers 15 residues. V lost 3 bases to trimming and J lost 10 bases; unmatched junction nucleotides: 8. The CDR3: CASSPIDRGGSPLHF. The CDR3 nucleotides are TGTGCCAGCTCACCGATCGACAGGGGTGGATCACCCCTCCACTTT.

The rearrangement joins TRBV5-1 to TRBJ1-6; 7 bases align to TRBD1. Germline assignment: CDR1 SGHRS and CDR2 YFSETQ. This CDR3 comprises 16 residues. With 5 bases clipped from V and 7 bases from J, the junction kept 12 bases outside the gene matches. DNA of the CDR3: TGCGCCAGCAGGTTTGGGACAGCAACACCGAATTCACCCCTCCACTTT. It translates to CASRFGTATPNSPLHF. Complete variable domain (other parts from reference TRBV5-1 and TRBJ1-6): KAGVTQTPRYLIKTRGQQVTLSCSPISGHRSVSWYQQTPGQGLQFLFEYFSETQRNKGNFPGRFSGRQFSNSRSEMNVSTLELGDSALYLCASRFGTATPNSPLHFGNGTRLTVT.

The V call is TRBV5-6, the J call TRBJ1-1; TRBD1 agrees at 9 bases. Losses at the gene ends were 3 bases for V and 6 bases for J; bases not matched to a gene: 3. Per germline, CDR1 SGHDT and CDR2 YYEEEE. The CDR3 length is 13 residues. The CDR3 reads CASSSGQGSEAFF. The CDR3 nucleotides are TGTGCCAGCAGCTCGGGACAGGGCTCTGAAGCTTTCTTT.

This sequence joins TRBV6-4 and TRBJ2-1; 10 bases agree with TRBD2. There are 15 residues in the CDR3. V was clipped by 2 bases and J by 4 bases; unmatched bases: 2. From germline, CDR1 is MRHNA and CDR2 SNTAGT. Here the CDR3 reads CASSDASGGYNEQFF. DNA of the CDR3: TGTGCCAGCAGTGACGCTAGCGGGGGTTACAATGAGCAGTTCTTC.

This chain uses TRBV7-9 with TRBJ2-7; D is ambiguous. V was pared by 1 base and J by 2 bases, with 9 bases between. Germline CDR1 and CDR2: SEHNR and FQNEAQ (reference sequence). The CDR3 is 14 amino acids. CDR3 loop: CASSLGQRAYEQYF. The CDR3 nucleotides are TGTGCCAGCAGCTTAGGCCAGCGAGCCTACGAGCAGTACTTC. The variable domain in full, completed from reference TRBV7-9 and TRBJ2-7, reads DTGVSQNPRHKITKRGQNVTFRCDPISEHNRLYWYRQTLGQGPEFLTYFQNEAQLEKSRLLSDRFSAERPKGSFSTLEIQRTEQGDSAMYLCASSLGQRAYEQYFGPGTRLTVT.

This clone was recorded a few times. The chain links TRBV25-1 to TRBJ2-2, with 9 bases identical to TRBD2. The junction had 5 bases not matched to a gene; V was cut back by 2 bases and J by 7 bases. This CDR3 is 15 amino acids long. In germline, CDR1 is MGHDK, CDR2 SYGVNS. The CDR3 region has the DNA TGTGCCAGCAGTGAAGGCGGGGGGGCCGACGGGGAGCTGTTTTTT. Its translation is CASSEGGGADGELFF.

The chain couples TRBV6-6 to TRBJ1-5; possibly TRBD1 for D (5 bases). Trimming took off 2 bases at V and 7 bases at J, with 9 bases between the two ends. CDR3 size: 13 residues. Germline V CDR1 and CDR2: MNHNY, SVGAGI (reference sequence). The CDR3 sequence: CASSYGTGQPQHF. DNA of the CDR3: TGTGCCAGCAGTTACGGGACTGGGCAGCCCCAGCATTTT.

The V call is TRBV5-1, the J call TRBJ2-5; TRBD1 matches at 9 bases. From germline, CDR1 is SGHRS and CDR2 YFSETQ. This CDR3 spans 14 amino acids. Germline trimming cut 1 base from V and 5 bases from J; bases unmatched to any gene: 3. The CDR3 coding sequence is TGCGCCAGCAGCTTGAAACAGGGGGCTGAGACCCAGTACTTC. Protein sequence: CASSLKQGAETQYF.

This clone was found once. J is TRBJ2-5 and V is TRBV7-9, with TRBD2 matching 9 bases. CDR3 size: 13 residues. Losses at the gene ends were 9 bases for V and 2 bases for J; bases not matched to a gene: 4. The V gene's germline CDR1 is SEHNR and CDR2 FQNEAQ (reference sequence). This CDR3 reads CASRLAGQETQYF. As DNA, the CDR3 is TGTGCCAGTAGGCTAGCGGGGCAAGAGACCCAGTACTTC.

The chain links TRBV2 to TRBJ1-2; D unresolved. CDR3 length: 12 residues. Trimming stripped 6 bases from V and 4 bases from J, with 9 bases between. Germline V lookup: CDR1 SNHLY, CDR2 FYNNEI. The CDR3 region is CASSITVYGYTF. The CDR3 nucleotides read TGTGCCAGCAGCATCACAGTCTATGGCTACACCTTC. Looking up the rest from reference TRBV2 and TRBJ1-2 gives the full variable domain: EPEVTQTPSHQVTQMGQEVILRCVPISNHLYFYWYRQILGQKVEFLVSFYNNEISEKSEIFDDQFSVERPDGSNFTLKIRSTKLEDSAMYFCASSITVYGYTFGSGTRLTVV.

A note on this clone: At one boundary the junction diverges from the germline segment, which might be a read error. The rearrangement uses TRBV7-8 and TRBJ2-5; 8 nucleotides match TRBD2. The CDR3 is 17 residues long. Germline assignment: CDR1 SGHVS and CDR2 FQNEAQ. CDR3 DNA sequence: TGTGCCAGCAGCTTAGAGGGGACTAGGGTAATTTCGGAGACCCGAGACTTC. Translated: CASSLEGTRVISETRDF.

V and J are TRBV4-1 and TRBJ1-2, with D hard to call. Per germline, CDR1 MGHRA and CDR2 YSYEKL. The ends were cut back, 0 bases at V and 4 bases at J, with 9 bases in the middle. The CDR3 spans 14 residues. The CDR3 region has the DNA TGCGCCAGCAGCCAAGATCTTAATCCCTATGGCTACACCTTC. This encodes CASSQDLNPYGYTF.

This rearrangement joins TRBV5-6 to TRBJ2-5; D is unclear. V was cut by 2 bases and J by 1 base, with 9 bases left in between. Germline CDR1 and CDR2: SGHDT and YYEEEE. The length of the CDR3 is 14 residues. In nucleotides, the CDR3 is TGTGCCAGCAGCTTTGGAACAGCCCAAGAGACCCAGTACTTC. The encoded protein is CASSFGTAQETQYF.

This clone was observed a single time. CDR3 in amino acids: CASSLGNGEQFF. The DNA of the CDR3 is TGTGCCAGCAGCTTAGGGAACGGGGAGCAGTTCTTC. The chain combines TRBV11-3 with TRBJ2-1; D gene ambiguous. The V and J ends lost 1 base and 10 bases respectively, with 8 bases between them. This CDR3 spans 12 amino acids. CDR1 and CDR2 (germline): SGHNT, YENEEA.

The chain joins TRBV7-8 to TRBJ2-3; TRBD1 matches 8 bases. CDR1 SGHVS and CDR2 FQNEAQ come from the germline V gene. Germline trimming cut 0 bases from V and 5 bases from J; bases unmatched to any gene: 4. The CDR3 runs 15 residues. CDR3 sequence (DNA): TGTGCCAGCAGCTTAGCTTTCAGGGGGCGAGATACGCAGTATTTT. The encoded protein is CASSLAFRGRDTQYF.